This passage covers 15 T cell receptor beta chains from one sample sequenced in a study of blood T cell repertoires in COVID-19. The protocol was immunoSEQ multiplex PCR, while the TCRdb copy is restricted to in-frame clones and leaves out a portion. The data show about 160,000 clones, 81% seen once. The sequencing input was PBMCs or T cells enriched from blood (not recorded which). These receptors originate from a woman aged 40 to 50 with acute COVID-19.

This clone was counted a single time. This sequence joins TRBV5-1 and TRBJ2-7, with TRBD2 matching 7 bases. In germline, CDR1 is SGHRS, CDR2 YFSETQ. There are 15 residues in the CDR3. Trimming at V came to 4 bases and at J to 3 bases, leaving 10 bases not matched to a gene. For the CDR3, the DNA is TGCGCCAGCAGCCCCGGTGCGGGAGCCCTCTACGAGCAGTACTTC. It yields the protein CASSPGAGALYEQYF.

The V call is TRBV6-5, the J call TRBJ2-2; 7 bases map to TRBD1. Germline trimming cut 6 bases from V and 5 bases from J; bases unmatched to any gene: 3. The CDR3 extends over 13 amino acids. CDR1 is MNHEY, CDR2 SVGAGI, per germline. The CDR3 loop reads CASRRQGTGELFF. The CDR3 coding sequence is TGTGCCAGCAGGAGACAGGGTACCGGGGAGCTGTTTTTT.

This clone has a handful of counts. The chain carries TRBV19 and TRBJ2-1; possible D gene TRBD2, 5 bases. CDR1 is LNHDA and CDR2 is SQIVND in the germline V gene (reference sequence). This CDR3 region has 15 residues. V lost 6 bases, J lost 0 bases, and 12 bases lay in between. DNA of the CDR3: TGTGCCAGTAGCCCCCGGGAAAACTCCTACAATGAGCAGTTCTTC. Protein: CASSPRENSYNEQFF.

CDR3 nucleotides: TGTGCCATAAGGGGGACACTTTGGGATTCACCCCTCCACTTT. This translates into CAIRGTLWDSPLHF. The gene calls are TRBV6-5 and TRBJ1-6, with a possible D match to TRBD1 (6 bases). Trimming took 10 bases from V and 8 from J, leaving 18 bases between them. CDR1 is MNHEY and CDR2 is SVGAGI in the germline V gene. This CDR3 has 14 residues.

In this sample, this clone turned up a few times. V gene TRBV9 combines with J gene TRBJ2-7, with D possibly matching TRBD2 (6 bases). V gave up 1 base and J gave up 6 bases, with 11 bases separating them. Germline CDR1 is SGDLS and CDR2 is YYNGEE. There are 13 residues in the CDR3. This chain's CDR3 is CASSVRECCEQYV. The CDR3 region has the DNA TGTGCCAGCAGCGTACGGGAGTGTTGCGAGCAGTACGTC.

The chain is built from TRBV3-1 (or the pseudogene TRBV3-2) and TRBJ2-1, with 7 positions matching TRBD2. The V segment lost 3 bases and the J segment 4 bases; nucleotides outside the gene matches: 6. This CDR3 contains 15 residues. Germline CDR1 LGHDT, CDR2 YNNKEL (reference sequence). The CDR3 spells CASSQDAGEYNEQFF. In DNA, the CDR3 is TGTGCCAGCAGCCAGGATGCGGGAGAATACAATGAGCAGTTCTTC.

The V call is TRBV7-9, the J call TRBJ1-1; D uncertain. CDR3 size: 14 residues. Trimming removed 5 bases at V and 4 bases at J, with 14 bases between. Germline loops: CDR1 SEHNR, CDR2 FQNEAQ (reference sequence). CDR3 sequence reads: CASSLGRGRTEAFF. The DNA for the CDR3 is TGTGCCAGCAGCCTCGGTAGAGGGCGCACTGAAGCTTTCTTT.

V gene TRBV25-1 combines with J gene TRBJ1-5; possibly TRBD1 for D (5 bases). The CDR3 has 14 residues. Trimming stripped 1 base from V and 4 bases from J, with 8 bases between. The germline V gene has CDR1 MGHDK and CDR2 SYGVNS. The CDR3 DNA reads TGTGCCAGCAGTGAATGGGAGGGGAATCAGCCCCAGCATTTT. Translation gives CASSEWEGNQPQHF.

This clone showed up many times. V and J are TRBV18 and TRBJ2-5; 10 bases are a match to TRBD1. The V gene's germline CDR1 is KGHSH and CDR2 LQKENI. CDR3 length: 13 amino acids. Trimming at V came to 8 bases and at J to 5 bases, leaving 5 bases not matched to a gene. The CDR3 here is CASATGGGETQYF. The CDR3 DNA reads TGTGCCAGCGCGACAGGGGGCGGCGAGACCCAGTACTTC.

The chain couples TRBV5-1 to TRBJ2-3; TRBD2 is a possible D gene (5 bases). The CDR3 has 14 residues. Per germline, CDR1 SGHRS and CDR2 YFSETQ. The CDR3 reads CASTRASSEDTQYF. The CDR3 bases are TGCGCTTCCACCCGGGCTAGCTCGGAAGATACGCAGTATTTT.

This clone was recorded only once. CDR3 sequence: CASSLAREETQYF. The DNA for the CDR3 is TGTGCCAGCAGCTTAGCGAGAGAAGAGACCCAGTACTTC. The genes are TRBV7-9 and TRBJ2-5; no reliable D call. This CDR3 region has 13 residues. In germline, CDR1 is SEHNR, CDR2 FQNEAQ (reference sequence). The V end lost 0 bases, the J end lost 3 bases, and 5 bases lay between the germline ends.

The rearrangement links TRBV5-1 to TRBJ2-3, with D possibly being TRBD1 (5 bases). CDR3 size: 16 residues. The V end was cut by 1 base, the J end by 2 bases, with 14 bases between. From germline, CDR1 is SGHRS and CDR2 YFSETQ. CDR3 sequence reads: CASSLRGEASTDTQYF. The CDR3 coding sequence is TGCGCCAGCAGCTTGAGGGGCGAGGCCTCCACAGATACGCAGTATTTT.

This clone occurred a few times. The CDR3 sequence is CASSGTSQTNYEQYV. CDR3 coding DNA: TGTGCCAGCAGTGGGACATCACAAACGAACTACGAGCAGTACGTC. The V and J genes are TRBV2 and TRBJ2-7, with D tentatively TRBD1 (5 bases). The CDR3 length is 15 residues. Trimming pared 4 bases from V and 3 bases from J, leaving 16 bases between. Looked up from germline, CDR1 is SNHLY and CDR2 is FYNNEI.

This clone was observed once. The rearrangement uses TRBV9 and TRBJ2-3; D gene uncertain. The ends were cut back, 0 bases at V and 2 bases at J, with 10 bases in the middle. CDR1 is SGDLS and CDR2 is YYNGEE in the germline V gene. The CDR3 has 15 residues. CDR3 residues: CASSVGIHYTDTQYF. The CDR3 DNA follows: TGTGCCAGCAGCGTAGGGATCCACTACACAGATACGCAGTATTTT.

The V call is TRBV5-4, the J call TRBJ2-5, with TRBD1 matching 8 bases. Looked up from germline, CDR1 is SGHNT and CDR2 is YYREEE (reference sequence). The junction had 3 bases not matched to a gene; V was cut back by 0 bases and J by 2 bases. This CDR3 has 15 residues. DNA of the CDR3: TGTGCCAGCAGCTTGGCAGGGGGCTGGCAAGAGACCCAGTACTTC. Translated: CASSLAGGWQETQYF.